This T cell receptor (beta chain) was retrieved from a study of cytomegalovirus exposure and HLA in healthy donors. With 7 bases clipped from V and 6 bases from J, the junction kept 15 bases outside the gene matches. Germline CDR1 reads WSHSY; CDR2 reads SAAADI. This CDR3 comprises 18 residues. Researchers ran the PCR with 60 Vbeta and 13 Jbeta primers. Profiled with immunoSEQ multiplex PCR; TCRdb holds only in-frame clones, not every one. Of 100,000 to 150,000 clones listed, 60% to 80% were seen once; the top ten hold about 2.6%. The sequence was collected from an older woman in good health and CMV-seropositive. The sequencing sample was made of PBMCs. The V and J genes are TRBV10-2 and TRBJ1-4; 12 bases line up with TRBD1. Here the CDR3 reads CASTVTPGQGAQYEKLFF. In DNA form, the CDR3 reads TGCGCCAGCACTGTAACGCCGGGACAGGGGGCGCAATATGAAAAACTGTTTTTT.